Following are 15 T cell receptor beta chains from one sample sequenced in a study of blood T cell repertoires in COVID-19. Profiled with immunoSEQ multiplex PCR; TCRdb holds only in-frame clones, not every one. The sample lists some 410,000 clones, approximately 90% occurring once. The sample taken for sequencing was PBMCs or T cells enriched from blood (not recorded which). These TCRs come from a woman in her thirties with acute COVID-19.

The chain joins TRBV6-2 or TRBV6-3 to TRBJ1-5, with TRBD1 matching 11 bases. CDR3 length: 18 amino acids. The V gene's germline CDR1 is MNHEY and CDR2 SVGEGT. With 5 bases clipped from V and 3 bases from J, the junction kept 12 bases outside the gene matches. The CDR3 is CASSPGQGDRWNNQPQHF. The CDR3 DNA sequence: TGTGCCAGCAGTCCGGGACAGGGGGATCGATGGAACAATCAGCCCCAGCATTTT.

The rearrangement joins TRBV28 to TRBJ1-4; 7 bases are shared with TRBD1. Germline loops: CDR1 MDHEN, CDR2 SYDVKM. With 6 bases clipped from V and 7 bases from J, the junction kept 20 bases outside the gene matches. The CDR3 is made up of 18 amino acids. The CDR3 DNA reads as TGTGCCAGCAGCGCAGCCCTGGCCGTGAGGGGGCTCTTTGAAAAACTGTTTTTT. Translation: CASSAALAVRGLFEKLFF.

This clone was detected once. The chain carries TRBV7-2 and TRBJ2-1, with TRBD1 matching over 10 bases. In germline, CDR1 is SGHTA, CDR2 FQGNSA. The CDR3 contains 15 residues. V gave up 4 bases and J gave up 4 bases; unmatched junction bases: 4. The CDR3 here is CASSSRDRGYNEQFF. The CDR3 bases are TGTGCCAGCAGCTCCCGGGACAGGGGATACAATGAGCAGTTCTTC.

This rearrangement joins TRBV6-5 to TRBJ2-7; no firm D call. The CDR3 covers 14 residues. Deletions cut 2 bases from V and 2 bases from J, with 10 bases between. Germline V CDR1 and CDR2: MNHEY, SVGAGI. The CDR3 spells CASSYSHKTYEQYF. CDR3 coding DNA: TGTGCCAGCAGTTACAGTCACAAAACCTACGAGCAGTACTTC.

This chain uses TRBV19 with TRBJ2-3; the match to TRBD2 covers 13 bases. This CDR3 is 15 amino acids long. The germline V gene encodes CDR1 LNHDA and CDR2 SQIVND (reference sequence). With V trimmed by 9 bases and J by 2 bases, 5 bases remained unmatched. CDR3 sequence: CASMGLAGYTDTQYF. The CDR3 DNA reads TGTGCCAGCATGGGACTAGCGGGGTACACAGATACGCAGTATTTT.

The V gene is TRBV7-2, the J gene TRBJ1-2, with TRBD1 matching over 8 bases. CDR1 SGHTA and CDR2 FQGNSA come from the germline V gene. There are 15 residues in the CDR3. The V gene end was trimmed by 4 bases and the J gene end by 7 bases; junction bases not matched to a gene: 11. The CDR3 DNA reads TGTGCCAGCAGCTCCCAGGGGGGCAGGGGGCTTGGCTACACCTTC. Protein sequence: CASSSQGGRGLGYTF.

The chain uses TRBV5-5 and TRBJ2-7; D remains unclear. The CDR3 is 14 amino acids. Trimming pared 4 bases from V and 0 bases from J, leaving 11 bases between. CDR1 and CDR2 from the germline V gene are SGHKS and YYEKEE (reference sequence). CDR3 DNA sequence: TGTGCCAGCAGCCCGCTCCAGATCTCCTACGAGCAGTACTTC. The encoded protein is CASSPLQISYEQYF.

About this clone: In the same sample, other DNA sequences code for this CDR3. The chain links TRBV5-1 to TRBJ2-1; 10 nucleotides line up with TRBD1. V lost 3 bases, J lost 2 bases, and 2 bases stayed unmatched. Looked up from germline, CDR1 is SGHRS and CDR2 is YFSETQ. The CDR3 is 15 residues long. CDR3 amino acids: CASSSGQGAYNEQFF. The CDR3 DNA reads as TGCGCCAGCAGCTCCGGACAGGGGGCCTACAATGAGCAGTTCTTC.

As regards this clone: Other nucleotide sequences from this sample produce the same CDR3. The CDR3 spells CASSLAGGRGYTF. As DNA, the CDR3 is TGCGCCAGCAGCTTGGCAGGGGGCCGGGGCTACACCTTC. The chain combines TRBV5-1 with TRBJ1-2; the match to TRBD1 covers 8 bases. The V gene end was trimmed by 0 bases and the J gene end by 8 bases; junction bases not matched to a gene: 3. Germline CDR1 and CDR2: SGHRS and YFSETQ. The CDR3 is 13 residues long.

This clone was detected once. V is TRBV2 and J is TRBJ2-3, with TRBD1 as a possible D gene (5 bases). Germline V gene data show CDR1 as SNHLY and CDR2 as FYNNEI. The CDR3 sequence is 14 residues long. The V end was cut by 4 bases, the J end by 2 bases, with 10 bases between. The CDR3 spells CASSGTRYTDTQYF. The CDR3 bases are TGTGCCAGCAGTGGGACAAGATACACAGATACGCAGTATTTT.

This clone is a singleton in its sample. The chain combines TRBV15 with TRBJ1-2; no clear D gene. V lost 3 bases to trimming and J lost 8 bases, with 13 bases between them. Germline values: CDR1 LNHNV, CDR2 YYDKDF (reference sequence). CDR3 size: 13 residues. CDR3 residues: CATSREDARGYTF. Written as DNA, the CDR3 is TGTGCCACCAGCAGGGAGGACGCGCGGGGCTACACCTTC.

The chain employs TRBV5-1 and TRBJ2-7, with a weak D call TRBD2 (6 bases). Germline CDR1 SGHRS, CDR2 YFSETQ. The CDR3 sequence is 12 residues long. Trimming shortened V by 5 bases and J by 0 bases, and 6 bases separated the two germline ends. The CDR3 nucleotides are TGCGCCAGCAGGCGGGACTCCTACGAGCAGTACTTC. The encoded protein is CASRRDSYEQYF.

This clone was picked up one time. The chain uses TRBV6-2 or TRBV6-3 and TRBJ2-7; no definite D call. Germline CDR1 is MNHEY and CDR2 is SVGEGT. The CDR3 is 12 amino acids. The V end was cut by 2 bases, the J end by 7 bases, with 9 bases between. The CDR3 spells CASSYPLREQYF. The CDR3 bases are TGTGCCAGCAGTTACCCCCTGAGGGAGCAGTACTTC.

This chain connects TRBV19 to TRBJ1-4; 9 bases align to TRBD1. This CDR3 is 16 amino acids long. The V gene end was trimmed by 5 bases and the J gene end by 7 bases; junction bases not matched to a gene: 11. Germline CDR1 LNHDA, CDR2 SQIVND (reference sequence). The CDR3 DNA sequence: TGTGCCAGTAGTTCGCCCCCGACAGGGGGGCGTGAAAAACTGTTTTTT. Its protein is CASSSPPTGGREKLFF.

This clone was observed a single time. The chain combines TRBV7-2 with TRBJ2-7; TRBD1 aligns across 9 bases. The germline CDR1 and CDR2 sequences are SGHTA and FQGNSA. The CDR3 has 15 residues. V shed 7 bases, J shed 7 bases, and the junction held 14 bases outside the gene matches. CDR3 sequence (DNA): TGTGCCAGCAACAGACAGGGGGGGCTTTCGGATGAGCAGTACTTC. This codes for CASNRQGGLSDEQYF.